One and the same sample provided the 20 T cell receptor beta chains below, sequenced in a study of blood T cells in healthy people across ages (dated by TCRdb to about 2015). Libraries were built with 5' RACE. TCRdb shows the sequencer as Illumina HiSeq 2500. A second PCR of roughly 6 to 11 cycles was run with a J-beta primer mix and a sample-barcoded 5' primer. TCRdb's own reprocessing of the public reads used fastp at Q25 and MiXCR and kept productive beta chains. CDR3 protein sequences are deduplicated, and each keeps its most common genes and DNA. The sample yields 1,500,000 or so distinct CDR3 sequences; 45% to 70% were counted once. The top ten hold 6.5% to 8.5% of the sample. The specimen sequenced was blood. Receptors originate from a man younger than 30 in good health.

The chain combines TRBV10-3 with TRBJ1-2; no definite D call. Germline values: CDR1 ENHRY, CDR2 SYGVKD. Deletions cut 3 bases from V and 4 bases from J, with 9 bases between. The CDR3 has 13 residues. CDR3 region: CAISESSTYGYTF. The DNA of the CDR3 is TGTGCCATCAGTGAATCCAGCACCTATGGCTACACCTTC.

This chain connects TRBV29-1 to TRBJ2-1; D gene unclear. The CDR3 contains 16 residues. V was pared by 3 bases and J by 2 bases, with 17 bases between. From germline, CDR1 is SQVTM and CDR2 ANQGSEA. CDR3 in amino acids: CSVDNPFAITYNEQFF. The CDR3 DNA reads TGCAGCGTTGATAACCCGTTTGCTATCACCTACAATGAGCAGTTCTTC.

This sequence joins TRBV12-5 and TRBJ2-7, with D unresolved. With 3 bases removed from V and 4 bases from J, the gap between germline ends came to 13 bases. The germline V gene encodes CDR1 LGHNT and CDR2 FRNRAP. The CDR3 extends over 14 amino acids. The CDR3, as DNA: TGTGCTAGTGGTTTCGAGACATCCTATTACGAGCAGTACTTC. Translating gives CASGFETSYYEQYF.

The chain employs TRBV5-1 and TRBJ1-1; TRBD1 agrees at 9 bases. The CDR3 sequence is 14 residues long. With V trimmed by 4 bases and J by 6 bases, 7 bases remained unmatched. Germline V gene data show CDR1 as SGHRS and CDR2 as YFSETQ. This chain's CDR3 is CASSPGQGSPEAFF. The CDR3 nucleotides are TGCGCCAGCAGCCCGGGACAGGGTAGCCCTGAAGCTTTCTTT.

Comment on this clonotype: The junction shows a germline mismatch at one end, possibly a read error. The V call is TRBV3-1, the J call TRBJ2-4, with D perhaps assigned TRBD1 or TRBD2 (5 bases each). Germline V gene lookup returns CDR1 LGHDT and CDR2 YNNKEL (reference sequence). The CDR3 has 16 amino acids. CDR3 in amino acids: CAGSPSGTLAKNIQYF. CDR3 sequence (DNA): TGTGCCGGCAGCCCCTCCGGGACCTTAGCCAAAAACATTCAGTACTTC.

V and J are TRBV9 and TRBJ2-4, with 11 bases lining up with TRBD2. V dropped 4 bases and J dropped 9; count of bases not matched to a gene: 9. CDR3 length equals 15 residues. The V gene's germline CDR1 is SGDLS and CDR2 YYNGEE. CDR3 nucleotides: TGTGCCAGCAGCTCAGCCCCAACTAGCGGGGGCATTCAGTACTTC. Its protein product is CASSSAPTSGGIQYF. The full variable domain, rest sourced from reference TRBV9 and TRBJ2-4, is DSGVTQTPKHLITATGQRVTLRCSPRSGDLSVYWYQQSLDQGLQFLIQYYNGEERAKGNILERFSAQQFPDLHSELNLSSLELGDSALYFCASSSAPTSGGIQYFGAGTRLSVL.

The DNA of the CDR3 is TGTGCCTGGAGTGGGGCTAGCCCCTGGCGCTACGAGCAGTACTTC. This codes for CAWSGASPWRYEQYF. The chain uses TRBV30 and TRBJ2-7; possible D gene TRBD2, 5 bases. The CDR3 extends over 15 amino acids. Per germline, CDR1 GTSNPN and CDR2 SVGIG (reference sequence). With 1 base removed from V and 3 bases from J, the gap between germline ends came to 16 bases.

This chain links TRBV6-1 with TRBJ2-3; 7 bases line up with TRBD2. CDR1 is MNHNS and CDR2 is SASEGT in the germline V gene. The CDR3 has 13 residues. The J segment lost 8 bases and the V segment lost 8 bases, leaving 10 bases of the junction unmatched. DNA of the CDR3: TGTGCCAGCCGCGGGGGTAGTATCGGTACGCAGTATTTT. Amino acids: CASRGGSIGTQYF.

Of note for this clonotype: The junction departs from germline at one end; a sequencing error may be responsible. The DNA of the CDR3 is TGTGCCGGCAGCCCCGGACAGGGGTCCACACTCCACTTT. Translated: CAGSPGQGSTLHF. V is TRBV7-2 and J is TRBJ1-6; 9 bases agree with TRBD1. Germline CDR1 is SGHTA and CDR2 is FQGNSA. CDR3 length equals 13 residues.

This chain joins TRBV9 and TRBJ1-3; tentatively, D is TRBD1 (6 bases). From germline, CDR1 is SGDLS and CDR2 YYNGEE. V lost 3 bases to trimming and J lost 7 bases, with 20 bases between them. There are 16 residues in the CDR3. CDR3: CASSAGGAAVRNTIYF. In DNA form, the CDR3 reads TGTGCCAGCAGCGCCGGGGGCGCGGCAGTCCGGAACACCATATATTTT.

This chain joins TRBV14 and TRBJ1-1; TRBD1 is a possible D gene (5 bases). Per germline, CDR1 SGHDN and CDR2 FVKESK. V was pared by 4 bases and J by 7 bases, with 16 bases between. This CDR3 has 14 amino acids. DNA for the CDR3: TGTGCCAGCAGCCGTAGGCCAAGGGGACGTGAAGCTTTCTTT. This codes for CASSRRPRGREAFF.

V is TRBV7-2 and J is TRBJ1-2, with a possible D match to TRBD1 (5 bases). V lost 1 base and J 3 bases, leaving 9 bases between the germline ends. CDR1 is SGHTA, CDR2 FQGNSA, per germline. The CDR3 is made up of 14 amino acids. The CDR3 sequence is CASSLGGHHYGYTF. DNA for the CDR3: TGTGCCAGCAGCTTAGGTGGACACCACTATGGCTACACCTTC.

V gene TRBV4-1 combines with J gene TRBJ2-1; D may be TRBD1 (5 bases). The CDR3 length is 16 residues. V dropped 1 base and J dropped 3 bases, with 13 bases sitting between them. From germline, CDR1 is MGHRA and CDR2 YSYEKL. The CDR3 loop is CASSQVTGPHYNEQFF. The DNA for the CDR3 is TGCGCCAGCAGCCAAGTTACAGGCCCCCACTACAATGAGCAGTTCTTC.

In its sample, this clonotype was seen a few times. The chain recombines TRBV29-1 with TRBJ2-7, with 11 bases lining up with TRBD1. J gave up 4 bases and V 5 bases, and 10 bases lay outside the gene matches. This CDR3 has 15 amino acids. The germline gives CDR1 SQVTM, CDR2 ANQGSEA. The CDR3 nucleotides are TGCAGCGTTTCATTCCGGGACAGGGGGTGGTACGAGCAGTACTTC. This translates into CSVSFRDRGWYEQYF.

The rearrangement joins TRBV6-1 to TRBJ2-6; D is undetermined. This CDR3 has 14 amino acids. The V gene's germline CDR1 is MNHNS and CDR2 SASEGT. V lost 8 bases and J 0 bases, leaving 8 bases between the germline ends. CDR3 nucleotides: TGTGCCAGCTTGGAACCCTCTGGGGCCAACGTCCTGACTTTC. This codes for CASLEPSGANVLTF.

The chain uses TRBV27 and TRBJ1-5; D is uncertain. Germline values: CDR1 MNHEY, CDR2 SMNVEV (reference sequence). The CDR3 spans 18 residues. Trimming removed 1 base at V and 0 bases at J, with 16 bases between. CDR3 amino acids: CASSLYPPTEYSNQPQHF. The CDR3 coding sequence is TGTGCCAGCAGTTTATACCCTCCGACCGAGTATAGCAATCAGCCCCAGCATTTT.

This chain uses TRBV6-1 with TRBJ1-1; 8 bases agree with TRBD1. J lost 0 bases, V lost 7 bases, and 1 base had no gene match. The CDR3 runs to 13 residues. Germline V gives CDR1 MNHNS, CDR2 SASEGT. CDR3: CASTGGLNTEAFF. CDR3 sequence (DNA): TGTGCCAGCACAGGGGGCTTGAACACTGAAGCTTTCTTT.

The J gene is TRBJ2-5, the V gene TRBV6-5; TRBD1 or TRBD2 may be the D gene (6 bases each). The DNA matches TRBJ2-7 better at its end, which makes the J call doubtful. CDR3 length equals 13 residues. Germline assignment: CDR1 MNHEY and CDR2 SVGAGI. CDR3 coding DNA: TGTGCCAGCGGGGCCAGGGGAGGCAACGAGCAGTACTTC. Translated, it gives CASGARGGNEQYF.

This chain joins TRBV29-1 and TRBJ2-7, with 7 nucleotides matching TRBD1. This CDR3 is 14 amino acids long. V dropped 6 bases and J dropped 3; count of bases not matched to a gene: 11. The germline V gene encodes CDR1 SQVTM and CDR2 ANQGSEA. The CDR3 DNA reads as TGCAGCGTAGATGGAGGACAGGCAAGCTACGAGCAGTACTTC. Translation gives CSVDGGQASYEQYF.

The chain joins TRBV5-6 to TRBJ2-4; 9 bases line up with TRBD1. Per germline, CDR1 SGHDT and CDR2 YYEEEE. The CDR3 has 16 amino acids. Germline trimming cut 4 bases from V and 2 bases from J; bases unmatched to any gene: 7. The CDR3 DNA is TGTGCCAGCAGCGGACAGGGGATTGGTCCCAAAAACATTCAGTACTTC. Translated, it gives CASSGQGIGPKNIQYF. Full variable domain (missing parts from reference TRBV5-6 and TRBJ2-4): DAGVTQSPTHLIKTRGQQVTLRCSPKSGHDTVSWYQQALGQGPQFIFQYYEEEERQRGNFPDRFSGHQFPNYSSELNVNALLLGDSALYLCASSGQGIGPKNIQYFGAGTRLSVL.